A single sample is the source of the 22 T cell receptor beta chains below, sequenced in a study of patients and donors after allogeneic stem cell transplantation. In TCRdb, the RT-PCR reads were re-called with MiXCR into one record per CDR3 protein. The sample lists about a million distinct CDR3 sequences; over 15% were seen once. Sequencing was performed on blood, either unsorted or a sorted T cell fraction (not recorded which). These receptors came from a human donor who was either an allogeneic HSCT recipient or a stem cell or donor lymphocyte infusion donor (not recorded which). It is not recorded whose cells these are; they may come from a transplant donor.

In its sample, this clonotype was seen once. The chain employs TRBV12-3 or TRBV12-4 and TRBJ2-1, with TRBD2 matching 10 bases. The junction had 7 bases not matched to a gene; V was cut back by 0 bases and J by 5 bases. The CDR3 loop spans 17 amino acids. CDR3 loop: CASSLALPSGGHNEQFF. CDR3 DNA: TGTGCCAGCAGTTTAGCGCTACCTAGCGGGGGACACAATGAGCAGTTCTTC.

The J gene is TRBJ2-7, the V gene TRBV5-1; 7 positions match TRBD2. Germline loops: CDR1 SGHRS, CDR2 YFSETQ. This CDR3 region has 12 residues. V gave up 7 bases and J gave up 4 bases; unmatched junction bases: 5. The CDR3 region has the DNA TGCGCCAGCGGGGGAGGGGAATACGAGCAGTACTTC. Translating gives CASGGGEYEQYF.

The chain has TRBV20-1 and TRBJ2-7, with D unclear. The ends were cut back, 4 bases at V and 0 bases at J, with 13 bases in the middle. This CDR3 is 14 amino acids long. The germline V gene encodes CDR1 DFQATT and CDR2 SNEGSKA (reference sequence). The CDR3 sequence is CSATLSAISYEQYF. For the CDR3, the DNA is TGCAGTGCTACGCTCAGCGCTATCTCCTACGAGCAGTACTTC.

This clonotype appeared many times. V is TRBV12-3 or TRBV12-4 and J is TRBJ2-7; the D is unclear. The ends were cut back, 3 bases at V and 2 bases at J, with 8 bases in the middle. The CDR3 length is 13 residues. CDR3 in DNA: TGTGCCAGCAGTTTCCGGGCAGCCTACGAGCAGTACTTC. This codes for CASSFRAAYEQYF.

This clonotype was recorded a few times. The gene calls are TRBV7-9 and TRBJ1-2; D not resolved. The CDR3 consists of 11 residues. With 4 bases removed from V and 8 bases from J, the gap between germline ends came to 8 bases. Germline V gives CDR1 SEHNR, CDR2 FQNEAQ (reference sequence). CDR3 in amino acids: CASSSVEGYTF. CDR3 sequence (DNA): TGTGCCAGCAGCTCTGTGGAGGGCTACACCTTC.

This clonotype showed up just a few times. This chain links TRBV19 with TRBJ1-6; no firm D call. In germline, CDR1 is LNHDA, CDR2 SQIVND (reference sequence). Trimming took off 6 bases at V and 7 bases at J, with 13 bases between the two ends. The CDR3 length is 14 residues. CDR3 DNA: TGTGCCAGTAGCCGAGAGACGGGAAATTCACCCCTCCACTTT. It yields the protein CASSRETGNSPLHF. The variable domain in full, with the rest retrieved from reference TRBV19 and TRBJ1-6, is DGGITQSPKYLFRKEGQNVTLSCEQNLNHDAMYWYRQDPGQGLRLIYYSQIVNDFQKGDIAEGYSVSREKKESFPLTVTSAQKNPTAFYLCASSRETGNSPLHFGNGTRLTVT.

This clonotype was found a few times. The rearrangement uses TRBV20-1 and TRBJ2-2; D ambiguous. CDR1 and CDR2 (germline): DFQATT, SNEGSKA (reference sequence). The ends were cut back, 3 bases at V and 4 bases at J, with 6 bases in the middle. The CDR3 runs to 12 residues. The chain's CDR3 is CSARDLTGELFF. In nucleotides, the CDR3 is TGCAGTGCTAGGGACCTCACCGGGGAGCTGTTTTTT.

The chain joins TRBV5-1 to TRBJ2-1, with 8 bases matching TRBD2. Germline loops: CDR1 SGHRS, CDR2 YFSETQ. V lost 5 bases, J lost 8 bases, and 9 bases stayed unmatched. The CDR3 is 14 amino acids. Written as DNA, the CDR3 is TGCGCCAGCAGGGGGAGCGGGAGTCCTGATGAGCAGTTCTTC. Protein product: CASRGSGSPDEQFF.

The J gene is TRBJ2-2, the V gene TRBV30; D perhaps matches TRBD1 (6 bases). Trimming took 0 bases from V and 7 from J, leaving 9 bases between them. This CDR3 has 13 amino acids. The germline gives CDR1 GTSNPN, CDR2 SVGIG (reference sequence). The CDR3 spells CAWSVRGSGELFF. CDR3 DNA sequence: TGTGCCTGGAGTGTTAGGGGGAGCGGGGAGCTGTTTTTT.

This clonotype was recorded a few times. The chain is built from TRBV5-1 and TRBJ2-7; the match to TRBD1 covers 8 bases. CDR1 SGHRS and CDR2 YFSETQ come from the germline V gene. The CDR3 consists of 15 residues. Trimming at V came to 1 base and at J to 6 bases, leaving 9 bases not matched to a gene. The CDR3 here is CASSLLRDRGTEQYF. CDR3 bases: TGCGCCAGCAGCTTGTTACGAGACAGGGGAACCGAGCAGTACTTC.

This clonotype has only a few counts. V usage is TRBV4-1 and J usage is TRBJ2-7, with 9 bases matching TRBD1. Germline V gene data show CDR1 as MGHRA and CDR2 as YSYEKL. Losses at the gene ends were 2 bases for V and 3 bases for J; bases not matched to a gene: 8. The CDR3 contains 16 residues. Written as DNA, the CDR3 is TGCGCCAGCAGCCAAATGAATCCGGGACAGGGCTACGAGCAGTACTTC. Amino acid sequence: CASSQMNPGQGYEQYF.

Only a few counts were recorded for this clonotype. The rearrangement uses TRBV25-1 and TRBJ2-2; perhaps TRBD2 as D (5 bases). This CDR3 is 14 amino acids long. Germline CDR1 is MGHDK and CDR2 is SYGVNS. V gave up 10 bases and J gave up 5 bases, with 17 bases separating them. The CDR3 spells CAIPWGEWTGELFF. Written as DNA, the CDR3 is TGTGCCATCCCTTGGGGAGAATGGACCGGGGAGCTGTTTTTT.

The chain is built from TRBV27 and TRBJ1-5; D is perhaps TRBD1 (5 bases). The germline gives CDR1 MNHEY, CDR2 SMNVEV (reference sequence). This CDR3 is 15 amino acids long. Trimming pared 8 bases from V and 5 bases from J, leaving 19 bases between. CDR3 nucleotide sequence: TGTGCCAGCCGCCCAGTTGGGACTCACGATCAGCCCCAGCATTTT. Its protein product is CASRPVGTHDQPQHF.

This clonotype was seen only a few times. The chain employs TRBV5-1 and TRBJ2-7; D is unresolved. The CDR3 covers 14 residues. The V end lost 1 base, the J end lost 2 bases, and 10 bases lay between the germline ends. Germline loops: CDR1 SGHRS, CDR2 YFSETQ. For the CDR3, the DNA is TGCGCCAGCAGCTTGTCACCTCGTACCTACGAGCAGTACTTC. This codes for CASSLSPRTYEQYF.

The V call is TRBV12-3 or TRBV12-4, the J call TRBJ2-5; D perhaps matches TRBD1 (6 bases). V was cut by 6 bases and J by 4 bases, with 12 bases left in between. The CDR3 loop spans 13 amino acids. The CDR3 DNA reads TGTGCCAGCAGGAACACAGGGCGAGAGACCCAGTACTTC. Translated: CASRNTGRETQYF.

A few counts support this clonotype. Here the CDR3 reads CASSVASGGFQPTFIEQFF. In DNA form, the CDR3 reads TGTGCCAGCAGCGTAGCTAGCGGGGGGTTCCAACCAACCTTCATTGAGCAGTTCTTC. J is TRBJ2-1 and V is TRBV9; 11 nucleotides line up with TRBD2. The trim removed 0 bases at V and 9 bases at J, leaving 17 bases unmatched. Germline V gene data show CDR1 as SGDLS and CDR2 as YYNGEE. The CDR3 totals 19 residues.

The CDR3 sequence is CASSLERWEGNLYEQYF. As DNA, the CDR3 is TGCGCCAGCAGCTTGGAACGTTGGGAGGGAAATTTATACGAGCAGTACTTC. The chain joins TRBV5-1 to TRBJ2-7; 7 bases fit TRBD2. CDR1 is SGHRS and CDR2 is YFSETQ in the germline V gene. This CDR3 is 17 amino acids long. V lost 0 bases and J lost 4; bases outside the gene matches: 13.

This clonotype was observed a few times. The V gene is TRBV12-3 or TRBV12-4, the J gene TRBJ2-3, with D possibly called TRBD1 or TRBD2 (6 bases each). V lost 1 base, J lost 5 bases, and 13 bases lay in between. This CDR3 comprises 15 residues. CDR3 coding DNA: TGTGCCAGCAGTTTAGGGGTGGGGGGCGGAGATACGCAGTATTTT. Translation gives CASSLGVGGGDTQYF.

This chain links TRBV20-1 with TRBJ2-2; no definite D call. Germline V gives CDR1 DFQATT, CDR2 SNEGSKA (reference sequence). CDR3 length equals 13 residues. Trimming shortened V by 6 bases and J by 2 bases, and 10 bases separated the two germline ends. CDR3 DNA: TGCAGTGCCTCGACTGTTAACACCGGGGAGCTGTTTTTT. Translating gives CSASTVNTGELFF.

Many counts were recorded for this clonotype. The chain links TRBV12-3 or TRBV12-4 to TRBJ2-2; 9 positions match TRBD1. J was trimmed by 5 bases and V by 3 bases; bases with no gene match: 7. This CDR3 comprises 16 residues. The CDR3 spells CASSFGTGTRTGELFF. The CDR3 DNA sequence: TGTGCCAGCAGTTTCGGGACAGGGACTCGAACCGGGGAGCTGTTTTTT.

The rearrangement joins TRBV6-5 to TRBJ2-1; tentative D call: TRBD1 (6 bases). V lost 2 bases and J 8 bases, leaving 13 bases between the germline ends. This CDR3 is built from 14 residues. Germline V gene sequence: CDR1 MNHEY, CDR2 SVGAGI. The CDR3, as DNA: TGTGCCAGCAGTTACGAAACAGGGAGCGATGAGCAGTTCTTC. It encodes CASSYETGSDEQFF.

This chain connects TRBV6-5 to TRBJ2-1; D not certain. This CDR3 has 16 amino acids. The V end lost 0 bases, the J end lost 9 bases, and 18 bases lay between the germline ends. The germline CDR1 and CDR2 sequences are MNHEY and SVGAGI. The CDR3 sequence: CASSYSIAVPTIEQFF. DNA for the CDR3: TGTGCCAGCAGTTACTCGATTGCTGTTCCAACAATTGAGCAGTTCTTC.